One sample yielded the 12 T cell receptor beta chains listed below, sequenced in a study of T cell changes during pregnancy in multiple sclerosis. Produced via immunoSEQ multiplex PCR; TCRdb's table is partial and in-frame only. The sample includes 40,000 to 50,000 clones, 94% of them seen just once. The specimen was CD4+ T cells from peripheral blood mononuclear cells, collected in the first trimester of pregnancy. These receptors all come from a female donor with multiple sclerosis, enrolled in a pregnancy study.

This clone was seen just once. The rearrangement joins TRBV2 to TRBJ1-5; weak D call: TRBD1 (5 bases). This CDR3 spans 17 amino acids. Germline V gene lookup returns CDR1 SNHLY and CDR2 FYNNEI. Trimming shortened V by 5 bases and J by 2 bases, and 19 bases separated the two germline ends. The CDR3 bases are TGTGCCAGCAGTAAGGACATTCCATTATCGGGCAATCAGCCCCAGCATTTT. It translates to CASSKDIPLSGNQPQHF.

This clone was counted a single time. This rearrangement joins TRBV19 to TRBJ1-2; D gene unclear. Germline V gene sequence: CDR1 LNHDA, CDR2 SQIVND (reference sequence). Deletions cut 3 bases from V and 5 bases from J, with 13 bases between. The CDR3 sequence is 14 residues long. CDR3 DNA sequence: TGTGCCAGTAGTATGAAGGCGCGGATTTATGGCTACACCTTC. Translating it yields CASSMKARIYGYTF.

CDR3: CASRTSQARNEQFF. The CDR3 nucleotides read TGTGCCAGCAGAACTAGTCAGGCCCGCAATGAGCAGTTCTTC. This chain connects TRBV6-5 to TRBJ2-1, with D perhaps matching TRBD2 (5 bases). The CDR3 contains 14 residues. Trimming stripped 6 bases from V and 6 bases from J, with 15 bases between. The germline gives CDR1 MNHEY, CDR2 SVGAGI.

The chain couples TRBV7-8 to TRBJ1-2, with no clear D. Germline CDR1 reads SGHVS; CDR2 reads FQNEAQ. Trimming left V 5 bases short and J 9 bases short, with 19 bases between. The CDR3 spans 14 residues. This CDR3 reads CASSISASGSSYTF. CDR3 bases: TGTGCCAGCAGCATTAGTGCGTCGGGGAGTAGCTACACCTTC. Variable domain in full (rest from reference TRBV7-8 and TRBJ1-2): GAGVSQSPRYKVAKRGQDVALRCDPISGHVSLFWYQQALGQGPEFLTYFQNEAQLDKSGLPSDRFFAERPEGSVSTLKIQRTQQEDSAVYLCASSISASGSSYTFGSGTRLTVV.

The chain has TRBV7-9 and TRBJ2-1; 11 positions match TRBD1. The length of the CDR3 is 15 residues. J lost 3 bases, V lost 3 bases, and 1 base had no gene match. In germline, CDR1 is SEHNR, CDR2 FQNEAQ (reference sequence). As DNA, the CDR3 is TGTGCCAGCAGCTTCGGGACAGGGGGCTACAATGAGCAGTTCTTC. Protein product: CASSFGTGGYNEQFF.

This clone was detected only once. The rearrangement joins TRBV14 to TRBJ2-1; possible D gene TRBD2, 6 bases. From germline, CDR1 is SGHDN and CDR2 FVKESK. Trimming removed 8 bases from V and 9 bases from J, with 23 bases in between. The CDR3 is 15 residues long. The CDR3 spells CASRMGPGLLGEQFF. The CDR3 DNA sequence: TGTGCCAGCCGAATGGGCCCGGGACTCCTGGGTGAGCAGTTCTTC.

This sequence joins TRBV2 and TRBJ2-3; 8 nucleotides agree with TRBD2. The length of the CDR3 is 15 residues. Germline V gene data show CDR1 as SNHLY and CDR2 as FYNNEI. V was pared by 6 bases and J by 2 bases, with 7 bases of the junction left unmatched. In DNA, the CDR3 is TGTGCCAGCAGACAACTAGCGGCGAACACAGATACGCAGTATTTT. Protein: CASRQLAANTDTQYF.

V and J are TRBV10-2 and TRBJ1-1; TRBD1 aligns across 7 bases. Per germline, CDR1 WSHSY and CDR2 SAAADI. The CDR3 loop spans 14 amino acids. The trim removed 7 bases at V and 0 bases at J, leaving 5 bases unmatched. The CDR3 here is CASTRTGLNTEAFF. CDR3 in DNA: TGCGCCAGCACTAGGACAGGTCTGAACACTGAAGCTTTCTTT.

The gene calls are TRBV7-9 and TRBJ2-1, with 12 bases that match TRBD2. The CDR3 covers 15 residues. Germline values: CDR1 SEHNR, CDR2 FQNEAQ (reference sequence). The ends lost 5 bases at V and 8 bases at J; junction bases unmatched: 7. The CDR3 loop reads CASSPTSGGRYEQFF. The CDR3 nucleotides are TGTGCCAGCAGCCCTACTAGCGGGGGGAGGTATGAGCAGTTCTTC.

This clone was picked up one time. V and J are TRBV25-1 and TRBJ1-2, with D tentatively TRBD1 (5 bases). V was trimmed by 6 bases and J by 6 bases, leaving 14 bases between them. CDR1 and CDR2 from the germline V gene are MGHDK and SYGVNS. CDR3 size: 13 residues. The chain's CDR3 is CASSPVEGNGYTF. The CDR3 DNA sequence: TGTGCCAGCAGCCCGGTGGAGGGGAATGGCTACACCTTC.

J is TRBJ1-2 and V is TRBV4-1; tentatively, D is TRBD1 (5 bases). V lost 0 bases and J lost 8, with 16 bases in between. This CDR3 is 15 amino acids long. Germline loops: CDR1 MGHRA, CDR2 YSYEKL. In DNA form, the CDR3 reads TGCGCCAGCAGCCAAGAACAAACAGGCCCACAGGGCTACACCTTC. It encodes CASSQEQTGPQGYTF.

Here the CDR3 reads CAWSVAGASQPQHF. The CDR3 nucleotides read TGTGCCTGGAGTGTTGCGGGGGCGTCTCAGCCCCAGCATTTT. J is TRBJ1-5 and V is TRBV30; a possible D gene is TRBD1 (6 bases). This CDR3 spans 14 amino acids. CDR1 and CDR2 (germline): GTSNPN, SVGIG (reference sequence). V gave up 0 bases and J gave up 6 bases, with 12 bases separating them.